The clone carrying this T cell receptor beta chain was seen more than once but under ten times. What it recognizes is unknown. This record belongs to a study of blood T cells in healthy people across ages. Study conclusions and caveats: The diversity estimates, figures obtained from one million T cells, were considered underestimates. It was the long-lived donors that had more naive CD4+ cells and higher diversity than aged donors.

V was clipped by 7 bases and J by 6 bases; unmatched bases: 7. The CDR3 is 14 residues long. A second PCR of roughly 6 to 12 cycles used a sample-barcoded 5' primer and a J-beta primer mix. TCRdb independently ran MiXCR on the 5' RACE reads; one entry per CDR3 protein. Among hundreds of thousands of distinct CDR3 sequences listed, 56% were seen once. Sequences were obtained from blood. This clonotype was obtained from a man aged 35 to 55 in good health. The chain combines TRBV12-3 or TRBV12-4 with TRBJ1-5; 9 positions match TRBD1. The CDR3 DNA reads as TGTGCCAGCAATCAACAGGGGGCCAGTCAGCCCCAGCATTTT. Protein: CASNQQGASQPQHF.